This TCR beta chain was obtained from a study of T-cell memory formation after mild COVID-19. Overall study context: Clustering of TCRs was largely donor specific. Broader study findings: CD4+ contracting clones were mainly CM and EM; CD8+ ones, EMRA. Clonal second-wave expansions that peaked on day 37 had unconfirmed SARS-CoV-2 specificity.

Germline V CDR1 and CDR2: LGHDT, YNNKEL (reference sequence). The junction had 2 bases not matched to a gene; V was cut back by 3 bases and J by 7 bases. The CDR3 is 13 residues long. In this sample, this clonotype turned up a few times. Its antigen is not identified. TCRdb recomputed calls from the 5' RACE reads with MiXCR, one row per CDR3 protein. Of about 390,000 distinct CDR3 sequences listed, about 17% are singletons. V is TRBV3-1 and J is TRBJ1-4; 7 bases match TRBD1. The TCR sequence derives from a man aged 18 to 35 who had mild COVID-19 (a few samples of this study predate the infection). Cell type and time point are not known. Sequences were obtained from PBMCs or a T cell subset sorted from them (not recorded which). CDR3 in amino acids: CASSQTGSEKLFF. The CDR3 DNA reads TGTGCCAGCAGCCAGACAGGGAGTGAAAAACTGTTTTTT. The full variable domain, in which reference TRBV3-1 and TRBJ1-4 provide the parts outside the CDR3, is DTAVSQTPKYLVTQMGNDKSIKCEQNLGHDTMYWYKQDSKKFLKIMFSYNNKELIINETVPNRFSPKSPDKAHLNLHINSLELGDSAVYFCASSQTGSEKLFFGSGTQLSVL.